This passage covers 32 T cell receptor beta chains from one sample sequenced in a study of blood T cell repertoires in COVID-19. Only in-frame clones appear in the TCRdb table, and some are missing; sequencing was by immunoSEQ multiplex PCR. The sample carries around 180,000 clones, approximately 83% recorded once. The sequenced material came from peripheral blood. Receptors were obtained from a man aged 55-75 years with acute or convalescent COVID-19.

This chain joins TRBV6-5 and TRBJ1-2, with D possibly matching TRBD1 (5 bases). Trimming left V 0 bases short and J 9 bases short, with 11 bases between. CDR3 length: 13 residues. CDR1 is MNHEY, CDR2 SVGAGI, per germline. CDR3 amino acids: CASSYSDQGSYTF. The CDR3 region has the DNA TGTGCCAGCAGTTACTCCGATCAGGGTAGCTACACCTTC.

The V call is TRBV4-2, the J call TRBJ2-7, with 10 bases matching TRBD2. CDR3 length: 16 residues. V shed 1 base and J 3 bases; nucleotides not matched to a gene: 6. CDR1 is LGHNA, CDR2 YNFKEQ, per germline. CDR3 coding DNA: TGTGCCAGCAGCCAAGGAGCGGGAGGGCCCAACTACGAGCAGTACTTC. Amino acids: CASSQGAGGPNYEQYF.

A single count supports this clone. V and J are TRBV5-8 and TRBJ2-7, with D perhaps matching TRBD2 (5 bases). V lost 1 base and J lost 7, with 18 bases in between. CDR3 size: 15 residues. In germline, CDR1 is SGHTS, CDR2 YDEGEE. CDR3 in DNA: TGTGCCAGCAGCTTGTATGGCGGGCCCACGGGTGAGCAGTACTTC. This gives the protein CASSLYGGPTGEQYF.

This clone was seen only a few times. CDR3 in DNA: TGTGCCAGCAGCCAAGATCCTGGGGGCGGTTGGCCCTACAATGAGCAGTTCTTC. Its translation is CASSQDPGGGWPYNEQFF. V is TRBV27 and J is TRBJ2-1, with D possibly being TRBD1 (6 bases). The germline V gene has CDR1 MNHEY and CDR2 SMNVEV (reference sequence). The CDR3 covers 18 residues. Between the trimmed V and J ends, which lost 6 bases and 2 bases, there was a span of 23 bases.

The CDR3 reads CASSQDHGGAQETQYF. The CDR3 DNA reads as TGTGCCAGCAGCCAAGATCATGGGGGGGCCCAAGAGACCCAGTACTTC. V is TRBV3-1 (or the pseudogene TRBV3-2) and J is TRBJ2-5; possibly TRBD2 for D (7 bases). Germline values: CDR1 LGHDT, CDR2 YNNKEL (reference sequence). Between the trimmed V and J ends, which lost 0 bases and 1 base, there was a span of 12 bases. This CDR3 contains 16 residues.

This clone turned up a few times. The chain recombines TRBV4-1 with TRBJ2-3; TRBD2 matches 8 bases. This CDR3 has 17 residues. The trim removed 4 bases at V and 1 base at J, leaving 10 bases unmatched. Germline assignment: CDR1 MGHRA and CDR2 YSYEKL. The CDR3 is CASSLRLSTSGTDTQYF. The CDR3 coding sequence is TGCGCCAGCAGCCTCAGGCTGTCGACTAGCGGCACAGATACGCAGTATTTT.

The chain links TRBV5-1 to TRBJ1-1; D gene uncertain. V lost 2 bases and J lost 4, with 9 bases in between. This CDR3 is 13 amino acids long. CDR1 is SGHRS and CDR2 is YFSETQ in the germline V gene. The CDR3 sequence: CASSFGEGTEAFF. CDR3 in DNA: TGCGCCAGCAGCTTCGGGGAGGGCACTGAAGCTTTCTTT.

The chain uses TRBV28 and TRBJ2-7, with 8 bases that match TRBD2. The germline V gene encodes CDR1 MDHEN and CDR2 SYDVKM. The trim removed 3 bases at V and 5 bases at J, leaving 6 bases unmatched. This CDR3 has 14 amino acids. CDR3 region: CASSFGGLVNEQYF. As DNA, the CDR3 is TGTGCCAGCAGTTTTGGGGGACTAGTAAACGAGCAGTACTTC.

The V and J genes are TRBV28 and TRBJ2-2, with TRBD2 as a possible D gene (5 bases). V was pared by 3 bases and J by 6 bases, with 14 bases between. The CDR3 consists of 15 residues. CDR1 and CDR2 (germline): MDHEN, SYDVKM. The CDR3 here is CASSFRTFRSGELFF. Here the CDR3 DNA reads TGTGCCAGCAGTTTCAGGACTTTTCGGTCCGGGGAGCTGTTTTTT.

The CDR3 protein is CASSPDSYTEAFF. The DNA for the CDR3 is TGTGCCAGCAGCCCGGACTCATACACTGAAGCTTTCTTT. The chain couples TRBV12-3 or TRBV12-4 to TRBJ1-1; D is undetermined. V lost 6 bases to trimming and J lost 3 bases, with 11 bases between them. This CDR3 region has 13 residues.

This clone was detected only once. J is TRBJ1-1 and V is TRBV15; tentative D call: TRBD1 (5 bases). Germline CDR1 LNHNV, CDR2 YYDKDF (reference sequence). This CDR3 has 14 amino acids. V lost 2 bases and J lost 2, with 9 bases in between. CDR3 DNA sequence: TGTGCCACCAGCAGACAGGGTGCAAACACTGAAGCTTTCTTT. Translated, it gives CATSRQGANTEAFF. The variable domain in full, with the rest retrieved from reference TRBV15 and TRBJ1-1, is DAMVIQNPRYQVTQFGKPVTLSCSQTLNHNVMYWYQQKSSQAPKLLFHYYDKDFNNEADTPDNFQSRRPNTSFCFLDIRSPGLGDTAMYLCATSRQGANTEAFFGQGTRLTVV.

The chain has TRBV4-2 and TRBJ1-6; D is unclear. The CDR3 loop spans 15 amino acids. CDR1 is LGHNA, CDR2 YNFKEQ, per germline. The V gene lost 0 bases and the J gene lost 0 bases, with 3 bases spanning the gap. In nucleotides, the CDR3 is TGTGCCAGCAGCCAAGATTACTCCTATAATTCACCCCTCCACTTT. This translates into CASSQDYSYNSPLHF.

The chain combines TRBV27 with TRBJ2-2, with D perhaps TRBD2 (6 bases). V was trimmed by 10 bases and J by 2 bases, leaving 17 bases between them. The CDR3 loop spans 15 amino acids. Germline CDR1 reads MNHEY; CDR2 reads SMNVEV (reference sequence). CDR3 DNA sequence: TGTGCCATCAAGGCCGGGACTTTCAACACCGGGGAGCTGTTTTTT. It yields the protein CAIKAGTFNTGELFF.

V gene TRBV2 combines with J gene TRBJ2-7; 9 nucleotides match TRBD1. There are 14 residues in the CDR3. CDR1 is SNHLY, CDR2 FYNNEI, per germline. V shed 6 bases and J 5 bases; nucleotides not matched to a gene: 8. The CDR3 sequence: CASRDGTGINEQYF. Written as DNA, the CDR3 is TGTGCCAGCAGGGACGGGACAGGGATCAACGAGCAGTACTTC.

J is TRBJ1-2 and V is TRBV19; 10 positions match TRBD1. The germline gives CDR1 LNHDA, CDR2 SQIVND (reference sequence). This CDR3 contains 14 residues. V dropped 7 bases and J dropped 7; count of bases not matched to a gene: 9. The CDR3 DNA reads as TGTGCCAGTAAACCGACCGGGACAGGGGTTGGCTACACCTTC. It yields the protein CASKPTGTGVGYTF.

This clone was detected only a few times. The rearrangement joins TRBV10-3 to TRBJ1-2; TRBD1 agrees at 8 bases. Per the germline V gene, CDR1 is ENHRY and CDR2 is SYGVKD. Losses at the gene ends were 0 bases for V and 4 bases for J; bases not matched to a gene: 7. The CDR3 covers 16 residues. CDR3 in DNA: TGTGCCATCAGTGAGTCCCCCAGGGGGCTTAGCTATGGCTACACCTTC. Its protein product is CAISESPRGLSYGYTF.

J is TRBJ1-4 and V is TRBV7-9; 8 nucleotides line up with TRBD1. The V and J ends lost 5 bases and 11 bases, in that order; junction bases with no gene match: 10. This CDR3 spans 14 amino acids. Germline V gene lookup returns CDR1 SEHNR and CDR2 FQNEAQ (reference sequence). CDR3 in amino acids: CASSPNADREKLFF. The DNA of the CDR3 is TGTGCCAGCAGCCCGAACGCGGACAGGGAGAAACTGTTTTTT.

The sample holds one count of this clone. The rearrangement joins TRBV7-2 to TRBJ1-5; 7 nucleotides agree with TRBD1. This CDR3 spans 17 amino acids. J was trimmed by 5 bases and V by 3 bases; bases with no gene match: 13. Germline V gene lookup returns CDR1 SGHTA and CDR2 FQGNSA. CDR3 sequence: CASSLRGYPGQDQPQHF. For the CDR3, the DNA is TGTGCCAGCAGCTTGAGGGGATATCCTGGACAGGATCAGCCCCAGCATTTT. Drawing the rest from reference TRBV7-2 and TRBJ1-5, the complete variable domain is GAGVSQSPSNKVTEKGKDVELRCDPISGHTALYWYRQSLGQGLEFLIYFQGNSAPDKSGLPSDRFSAERTGGSVSTLTIQRTQQEDSAVYLCASSLRGYPGQDQPQHFGDGTRLSIL.

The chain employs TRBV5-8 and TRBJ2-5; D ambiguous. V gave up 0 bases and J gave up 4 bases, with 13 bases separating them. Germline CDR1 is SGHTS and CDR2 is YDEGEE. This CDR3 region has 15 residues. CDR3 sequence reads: CASSLGKVRGETQYF. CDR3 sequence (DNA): TGTGCCAGCAGCTTGGGCAAAGTTCGAGGAGAGACCCAGTACTTC.

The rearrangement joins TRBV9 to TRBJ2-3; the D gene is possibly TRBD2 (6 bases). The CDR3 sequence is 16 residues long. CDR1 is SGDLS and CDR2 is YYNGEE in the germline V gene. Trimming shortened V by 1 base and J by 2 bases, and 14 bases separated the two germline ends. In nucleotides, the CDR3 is TGTGCCAGCAGCGTATTGGGAGGTCAGAACACAGATACGCAGTATTTT. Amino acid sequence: CASSVLGGQNTDTQYF.

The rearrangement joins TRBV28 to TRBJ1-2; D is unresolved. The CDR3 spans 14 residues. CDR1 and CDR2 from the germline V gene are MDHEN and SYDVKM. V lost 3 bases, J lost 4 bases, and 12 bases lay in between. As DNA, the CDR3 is TGTGCCAGCAGTTTCTTTGGCGCGGGCTATGGCTACACCTTC. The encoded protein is CASSFFGAGYGYTF.

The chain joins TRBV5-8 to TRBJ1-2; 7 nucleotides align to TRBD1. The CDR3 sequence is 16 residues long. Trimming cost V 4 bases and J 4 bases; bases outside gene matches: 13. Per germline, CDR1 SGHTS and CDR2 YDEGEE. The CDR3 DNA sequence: TGTGCCAGCAGCCCAGATCGACAGGGTTTTGGCTATGGCTACACCTTC. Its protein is CASSPDRQGFGYGYTF. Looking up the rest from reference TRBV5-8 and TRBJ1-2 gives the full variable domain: EAGVTQSPTHLIKTRGQQATLRCSPISGHTSVYWYQQALGLGLQFLLWYDEGEERNRGNFPPRFSGRQFPNYSSELNVNALELEDSALYLCASSPDRQGFGYGYTFGSGTRLTVV.

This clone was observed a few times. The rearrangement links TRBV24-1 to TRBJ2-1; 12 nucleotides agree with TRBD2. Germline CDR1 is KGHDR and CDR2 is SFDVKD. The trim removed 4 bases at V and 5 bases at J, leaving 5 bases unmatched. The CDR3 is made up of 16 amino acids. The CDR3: CATSEAGLAGHNEQFF. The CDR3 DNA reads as TGTGCCACCAGTGAAGCCGGACTAGCGGGACACAATGAGCAGTTCTTC.

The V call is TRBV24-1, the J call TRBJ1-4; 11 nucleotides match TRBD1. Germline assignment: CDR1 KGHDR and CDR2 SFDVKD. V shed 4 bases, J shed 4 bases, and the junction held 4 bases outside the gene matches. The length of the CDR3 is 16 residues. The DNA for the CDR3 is TGTGCCACCAGTGACCCTGGGACAGGGGGTAATGAAAAACTGTTTTTT. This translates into CATSDPGTGGNEKLFF.

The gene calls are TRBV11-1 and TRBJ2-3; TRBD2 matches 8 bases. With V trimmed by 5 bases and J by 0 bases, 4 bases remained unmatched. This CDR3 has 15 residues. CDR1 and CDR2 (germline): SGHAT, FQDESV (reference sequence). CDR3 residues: CASSPTSASTDTQYF. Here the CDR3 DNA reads TGTGCCAGCAGCCCGACTAGCGCAAGCACAGATACGCAGTATTTT.

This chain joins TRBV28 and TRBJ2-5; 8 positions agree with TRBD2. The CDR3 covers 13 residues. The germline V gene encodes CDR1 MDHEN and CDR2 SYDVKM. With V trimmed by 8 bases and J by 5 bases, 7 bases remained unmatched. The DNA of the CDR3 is TGTGCCAGCCTCGGGAGGGCTTGGGAGACCCAGTACTTC. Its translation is CASLGRAWETQYF.

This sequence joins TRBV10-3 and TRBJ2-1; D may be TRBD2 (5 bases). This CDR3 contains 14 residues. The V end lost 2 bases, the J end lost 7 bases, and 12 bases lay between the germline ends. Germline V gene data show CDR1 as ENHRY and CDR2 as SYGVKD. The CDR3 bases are TGTGCCATCAGTGAGAAACTAGGGCCGAATGAGCAGTTCTTC. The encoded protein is CAISEKLGPNEQFF.

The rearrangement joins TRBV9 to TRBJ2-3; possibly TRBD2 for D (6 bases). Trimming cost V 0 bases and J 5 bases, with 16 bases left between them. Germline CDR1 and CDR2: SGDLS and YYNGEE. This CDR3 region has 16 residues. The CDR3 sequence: CASSVGGLNVKDTQYF. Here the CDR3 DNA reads TGTGCCAGCAGCGTAGGGGGACTGAATGTTAAAGATACGCAGTATTTT.

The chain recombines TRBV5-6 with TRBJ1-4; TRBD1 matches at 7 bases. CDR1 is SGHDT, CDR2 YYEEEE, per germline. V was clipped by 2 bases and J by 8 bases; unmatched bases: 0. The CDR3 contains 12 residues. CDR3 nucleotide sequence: TGTGCCAGCAGCTTACAGGGGGAAAAACTGTTTTTT. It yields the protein CASSLQGEKLFF.

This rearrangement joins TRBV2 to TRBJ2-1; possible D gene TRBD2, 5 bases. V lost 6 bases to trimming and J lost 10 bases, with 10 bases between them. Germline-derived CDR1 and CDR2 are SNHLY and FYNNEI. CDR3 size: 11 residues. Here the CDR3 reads CASRAEGEQFF. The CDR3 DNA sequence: TGTGCCAGCAGAGCAGAGGGAGAGCAGTTCTTC. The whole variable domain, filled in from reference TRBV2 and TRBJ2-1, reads EPEVTQTPSHQVTQMGQEVILRCVPISNHLYFYWYRQILGQKVEFLVSFYNNEISEKSEIFDDQFSVERPDGSNFTLKIRSTKLEDSAMYFCASRAEGEQFFGPGTRLTVL.

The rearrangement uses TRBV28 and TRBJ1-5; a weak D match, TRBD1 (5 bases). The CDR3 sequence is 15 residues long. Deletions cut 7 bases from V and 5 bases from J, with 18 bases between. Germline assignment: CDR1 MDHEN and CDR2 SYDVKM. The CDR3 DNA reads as TGTGCCAGCACCTGGGGGGGGGTTTCGCATCAGCCCCAGCATTTT. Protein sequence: CASTWGGVSHQPQHF.

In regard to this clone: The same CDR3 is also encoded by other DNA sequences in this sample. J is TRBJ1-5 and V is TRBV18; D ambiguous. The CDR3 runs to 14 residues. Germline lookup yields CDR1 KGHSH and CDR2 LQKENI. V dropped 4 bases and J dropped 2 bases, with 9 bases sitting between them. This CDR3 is CASSLTGGNQPQHF. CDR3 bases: TGTGCCAGCTCACTCACCGGGGGCAATCAGCCCCAGCATTTT.